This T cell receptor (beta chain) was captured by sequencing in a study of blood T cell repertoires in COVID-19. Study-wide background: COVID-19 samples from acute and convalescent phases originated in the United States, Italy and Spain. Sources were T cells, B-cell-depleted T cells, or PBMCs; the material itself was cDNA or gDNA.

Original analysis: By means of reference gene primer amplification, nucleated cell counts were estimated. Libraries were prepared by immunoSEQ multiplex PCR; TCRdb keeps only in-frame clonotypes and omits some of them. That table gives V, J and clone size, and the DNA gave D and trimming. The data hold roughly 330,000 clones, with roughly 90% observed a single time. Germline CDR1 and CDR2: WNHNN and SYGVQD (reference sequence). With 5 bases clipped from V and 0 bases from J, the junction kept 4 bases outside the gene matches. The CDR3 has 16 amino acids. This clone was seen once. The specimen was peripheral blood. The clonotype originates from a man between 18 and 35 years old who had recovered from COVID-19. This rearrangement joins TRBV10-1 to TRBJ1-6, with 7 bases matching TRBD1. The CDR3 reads CASSFRDSSYNSPLHF. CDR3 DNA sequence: TGCGCCAGCAGTTTTCGGGACAGCTCCTATAATTCACCCCTCCACTTT.